This TCR beta chain was sequenced in a study of post-analysis software for immune sequencing data. Germline V CDR1 and CDR2: SGHKS, YYEKEE (reference sequence). The CDR3 has 15 amino acids. V gave up 5 bases and J gave up 0 bases, with 15 bases separating them. In the case of this clonotype: The antigen is unknown.

The TCR beta cDNA libraries carried unique molecular identifiers. MiXCR was run by TCRdb on the PCR reads, yielding one entry per CDR3 protein. The table lists about 430,000 distinct CDR3 sequences, over 30% of them singletons. Findings of the study overall: Compared with controls, patients had more of five TRBV segments, including TRBV5-6, TRBV5-1 and TRBV20-1.

This receptor was taken from a girl aged 2-10 years with multiple sclerosis. The gene calls are TRBV5-5 and TRBJ2-7; no clear D. Sequenced sample: blood. For the CDR3, the DNA is TGTGCCAGCAGGCCCAGGACCTTGAGCTCCTACGAGCAGTACTTC. It translates to CASRPRTLSSYEQYF.